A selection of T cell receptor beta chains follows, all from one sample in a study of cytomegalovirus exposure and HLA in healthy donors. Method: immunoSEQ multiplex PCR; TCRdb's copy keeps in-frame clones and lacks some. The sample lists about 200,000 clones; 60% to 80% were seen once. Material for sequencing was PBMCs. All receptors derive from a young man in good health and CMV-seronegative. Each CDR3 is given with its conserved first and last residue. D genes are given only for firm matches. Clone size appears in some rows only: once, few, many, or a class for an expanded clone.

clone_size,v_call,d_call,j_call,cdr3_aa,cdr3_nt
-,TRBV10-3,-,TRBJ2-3,CAISESAGRQDTQYF,TGTGCCATCAGTGAGTCGGCAGGTCGGCAAGATACGCAGTATTTT
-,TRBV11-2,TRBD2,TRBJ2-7,CASSLERGAYEQYF,TGTGCCAGCAGCTTAGAACGGGGGGCCTACGAGCAGTACTTC
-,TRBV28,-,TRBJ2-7,CASSRQSYEQYF,TGTGCCAGCTCTCGACAATCCTACGAGCAGTACTTC
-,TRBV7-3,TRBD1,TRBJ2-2,CASSSSGQGSGELFF,TGTGCCAGCAGCTCATCAGGACAGGGTTCCGGGGAGCTGTTTTTT
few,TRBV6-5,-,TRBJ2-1,CASGTDYYNEQFF,TGTGCCAGCGGAACGGACTATTACAATGAGCAGTTCTTC
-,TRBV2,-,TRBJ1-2,CASSEIPGYGYTF,TGTGCCAGCAGTGAAATTCCCGGCTATGGCTACACCTTC
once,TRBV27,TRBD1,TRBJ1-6,CASSFPGGNSPLHF,TGTGCCAGCAGTTTTCCAGGGGGGAATTCACCCCTCCACTTT
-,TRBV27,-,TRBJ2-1,CASSLSPGILGNEQFF,TGTGCCAGCAGTTTATCGCCCGGGATCTTAGGGAATGAGCAGTTCTTC
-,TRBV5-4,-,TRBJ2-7,CASSSGTDTYEQYF,TGTGCCAGCAGCTCCGGGACTGATACCTACGAGCAGTACTTC
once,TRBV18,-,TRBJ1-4,CASSPQETNEKLFF,TGTGCCAGCTCACCGCAGGAAACTAATGAAAAACTGTTTTTT
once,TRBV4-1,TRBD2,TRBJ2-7,CASSLPGGPYEQYF,TGCGCCAGCAGCCTACCGGGAGGCCCCTACGAGCAGTACTTC
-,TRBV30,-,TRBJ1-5,CAWSDGRVQPQHF,TGTGCCTGGAGTGACGGCAGGGTACAGCCCCAGCATTTT
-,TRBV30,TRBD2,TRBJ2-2,CAWSEIAGGGYTGELFF,TGTGCCTGGAGTGAAATAGCGGGGGGGGGATACACCGGGGAGCTGTTTTTT
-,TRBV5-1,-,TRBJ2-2,CASSIQETGELFF,TGCGCCAGCAGCATACAGGAAACCGGGGAGCTGTTTTTT
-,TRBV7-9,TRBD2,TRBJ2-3,CASSLGTSESQYF,TGTGCCAGCAGCTTAGGGACTAGCGAGTCGCAGTATTTT
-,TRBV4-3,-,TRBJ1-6,CASSQSGNNSPLHF,TGCGCCAGCAGCCAATCAGGAAATAATTCACCCCTCCACTTT
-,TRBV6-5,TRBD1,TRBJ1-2,CASRPGTADNYGYTF,TGTGCCAGCAGGCCCGGGACAGCCGATAACTATGGCTACACCTTC
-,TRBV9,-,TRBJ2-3,CASSGPSSTDTQYF,TGTGCCAGCAGCGGTCCTAGTAGCACAGATACGCAGTATTTT